The 22 T cell receptor beta chains in this list originate from one sample, sequenced in a study of OX40 agonist ivuxolimab in advanced cancers. TCRdb's table, derived via immunoSEQ multiplex PCR, lists solely in-frame clones and lacks some. The profile covers 60,000 to 75,000 clones, with 70% to 90% appearing a single time and about 3.8% taken by the ten largest. Sequences were derived from CD4+ or CD8+ T cells sorted from blood, sampled in a trial of the OX40 agonist ivuxolimab. The origin of the receptors is an adult with an advanced solid tumor such as melanoma, head and neck, liver or kidney cancer.

On this clone itself: Mismatch with germline at one junction end may stem from a read error. J is TRBJ2-5 and V is TRBV7-9; D could derive from TRBD1 or TRBD2 (6 bases each). Germline CDR1 is SEHNR and CDR2 is FQNEAQ (reference sequence). The CDR3 spans 14 residues. The CDR3 DNA follows: TGTGCCAGCAGCTTAGTCGAGGGGGGAGAGGCCCAGTACTTC. It translates to CASSLVEGGEAQYF.

The chain has TRBV11-3 and TRBJ1-5; 11 nucleotides line up with TRBD1. The CDR3 is made up of 16 amino acids. V dropped 5 bases and J dropped 7; count of bases not matched to a gene: 10. Germline values: CDR1 SGHNT, CDR2 YENEEA. The CDR3 here is CASSQGQGASIQPQHF. CDR3 DNA: TGTGCCAGCAGCCAAGGACAGGGGGCTTCGATCCAGCCCCAGCATTTT.

The chain uses TRBV5-1 and TRBJ2-2, with D unresolved. CDR1 and CDR2 from the germline V gene are SGHRS and YFSETQ. The CDR3 consists of 14 residues. V lost 4 bases to trimming and J lost 8 bases, with 15 bases between them. This CDR3 is CASSTGPIVGELFF. CDR3 bases: TGCGCCAGCAGCACGGGTCCTATTGTGGGGGAGCTGTTTTTT.

This chain uses TRBV7-9 with TRBJ2-2, with D perhaps matching TRBD1 or TRBD2 (5 bases each). The CDR3 is 16 residues long. Germline lookup yields CDR1 SEHNR and CDR2 FQNEAQ (reference sequence). Trimming pared 3 bases from V and 6 bases from J, leaving 17 bases between. The CDR3 DNA reads as TGTGCCAGCAGCTTTATGGTCCAGAGGGGATCCGGGGAGCTGTTTTTT. Protein sequence: CASSFMVQRGSGELFF.

The chain couples TRBV6-6 to TRBJ2-7; 9 bases agree with TRBD1. Unmatched junction bases numbered 6, after V lost 6 bases and J lost 3 bases. Germline assignment: CDR1 MNHNY and CDR2 SVGAGI (reference sequence). There are 14 residues in the CDR3. The CDR3 protein is CASSGQGTYYEQYF. The CDR3 DNA is TGTGCCAGCAGCGGACAGGGGACATACTACGAGCAGTACTTC.

This clone turned up a few times. This rearrangement joins TRBV2 to TRBJ2-7; D unclear. The germline gives CDR1 SNHLY, CDR2 FYNNEI. Trimming took 3 bases from V and 2 from J, leaving 2 bases between them. The length of the CDR3 is 11 residues. The CDR3 loop reads CASSETYEQYF. Written as DNA, the CDR3 is TGTGCCAGCAGTGAGACCTACGAGCAGTACTTC.

V is TRBV6-1 and J is TRBJ2-5; TRBD1 might be the D (5 bases). In germline, CDR1 is MNHNS, CDR2 SASEGT. With 3 bases removed from V and 2 bases from J, the gap between germline ends came to 13 bases. The CDR3 loop spans 15 amino acids. The DNA for the CDR3 is TGTGCCAGCAGTGATCCGACAGATAAGCAAGAGACCCAGTACTTC. Amino acid sequence: CASSDPTDKQETQYF.

V is TRBV7-9 and J is TRBJ1-6, with TRBD1 identical over 7 bases. In germline, CDR1 is SEHNR, CDR2 FQNEAQ (reference sequence). V gave up 5 bases and J gave up 6 bases; unmatched junction bases: 7. The CDR3 loop spans 15 amino acids. CDR3: CASSPGTVLNSPLHF. The CDR3 nucleotides are TGTGCCAGCAGCCCCGGGACAGTACTTAATTCACCCCTCCACTTT.

The V gene is TRBV11-1, the J gene TRBJ1-2; 10 bases fit TRBD1. CDR1 and CDR2 from the germline V gene are SGHAT and FQDESV (reference sequence). The CDR3 runs to 14 residues. V was pared by 1 base and J by 6 bases, with 2 bases of the junction left unmatched. The CDR3 DNA reads as TGTGCCAGCAGCTTAGGACAGGGGGCTGATGGCTACACCTTC. Its translation: CASSLGQGADGYTF.

V usage is TRBV27 and J usage is TRBJ1-4, with TRBD1 matching 8 bases. V shed 6 bases and J 3 bases; nucleotides not matched to a gene: 6. The germline V gene has CDR1 MNHEY and CDR2 SMNVEV (reference sequence). The CDR3 is made up of 15 amino acids. The CDR3: CASRSQQGANEKLFF. The CDR3 coding sequence is TGTGCCAGCAGGTCTCAACAGGGGGCTAATGAAAAACTGTTTTTT.

The J gene is TRBJ1-2, the V gene TRBV28; D is undetermined. The germline V gene encodes CDR1 MDHEN and CDR2 SYDVKM. V was pared by 9 bases and J by 4 bases, with 15 bases between. The CDR3 covers 13 residues. The CDR3 bases are TGTGCCAGTGCACCCCCAGGTCTCTATGGCTACACCTTC. Translation gives CASAPPGLYGYTF.

J is TRBJ1-1 and V is TRBV7-5; TRBD1 is the table's D call and was not checked against the DNA. TRBV7-5 is classified as a pseudogene. The CDR3 consists of 15 residues. The CDR3 coding sequence is TGTGCCAGCAGCTTAATGCCCCAGTCTAACACTGAAGCTTTCTTT. Translation: CASSLMPQSNTEAFF.

This clone was detected only a few times. The CDR3 loop is CASSQGWGQYF. The CDR3 DNA reads TGTGCCAGCTCACAGGGTTGGGGGCAGTATTTT. The V and J genes are TRBV9 and TRBJ2-3; D possibly corresponds to TRBD1 (6 bases). With 7 bases removed from V and 11 bases from J, the gap between germline ends came to 14 bases. Germline CDR1 reads SGDLS; CDR2 reads YYNGEE. The CDR3 sequence is 11 residues long.

The rearrangement links TRBV5-1 to TRBJ1-5, with TRBD1 as a possible D gene (6 bases). The CDR3 covers 15 residues. The ends were cut back, 0 bases at V and 5 bases at J, with 12 bases in the middle. CDR1 and CDR2 from the germline V gene are SGHRS and YFSETQ. This CDR3 is CASSLGTGIDQPQHF. In nucleotides, the CDR3 is TGCGCCAGCAGCTTGGGAACAGGGATCGATCAGCCCCAGCATTTT.

This chain connects TRBV28 to TRBJ2-2; D is unclear. The CDR3 contains 13 residues. The germline gives CDR1 MDHEN, CDR2 SYDVKM. V was trimmed by 5 bases and J by 7 bases, leaving 11 bases between them. The CDR3 region has the DNA TGTGCCAGCAGTGCGTGGCCGGGCGGGGAGCTGTTTTTT. Translated: CASSAWPGGELFF.

J is TRBJ2-1 and V is TRBV5-4; D possibly corresponds to TRBD2 (6 bases). V shed 0 bases and J shed 10 bases, with 17 bases lying between them. The CDR3 covers 15 residues. Per the germline V gene, CDR1 is SGHNT and CDR2 is YYREEE (reference sequence). The CDR3 bases are TGTGCCAGCAGCTTGGTAGCTAGCGTCGTCGGAGAGCAGTTCTTC. Translating it yields CASSLVASVVGEQFF. The full variable domain, its missing parts supplied by reference TRBV5-4 and TRBJ2-1, is ETGVTQSPTHLIKTRGQQVTLRCSSQSGHNTVSWYQQALGQGPQFIFQYYREEENGRGNFPPRFSGLQFPNYSSELNVNALELDDSALYLCASSLVASVVGEQFFGPGTRLTVL.

The rearrangement joins TRBV18 to TRBJ2-1; D is uncertain. This CDR3 contains 12 residues. Germline-derived CDR1 and CDR2 are KGHSH and LQKENI. V shed 1 base and J shed 8 bases, with 6 bases lying between them. The CDR3 sequence is CASSPQGDEQFF. CDR3 DNA: TGTGCCAGCTCACCACAGGGCGATGAGCAGTTCTTC.

V gene TRBV27 combines with J gene TRBJ1-6; tentatively, D is TRBD1 (5 bases). V lost 4 bases and J lost 11, with 18 bases in between. The CDR3 is 15 residues long. Per germline, CDR1 MNHEY and CDR2 SMNVEV (reference sequence). The chain's CDR3 is CASSSPGAGTAPLHF. The CDR3 DNA reads TGTGCCAGCAGTTCCCCCGGGGCGGGAACGGCACCCCTCCACTTT.

CDR3 in DNA: TGTGCCAGCTCACCAATGACAGGGCAAAATTCACCCCTCCACTTT. Translating gives CASSPMTGQNSPLHF. This chain links TRBV18 with TRBJ1-6; 7 bases map to TRBD1. The germline CDR1 and CDR2 sequences are KGHSH and LQKENI. After removal of 2 bases from V and 7 bases from J, the junction contained 5 bases not matched to a gene. This CDR3 contains 15 residues.

CDR3 sequence reads: CASSLRGSNTEAFF. CDR3 bases: TGTGCCAGCAGCTTAAGGGGTTCGAACACTGAAGCTTTCTTT. The chain joins TRBV7-9 to TRBJ1-1, with D possibly matching TRBD1 (5 bases). The CDR3 is 14 amino acids. The germline V gene has CDR1 SEHNR and CDR2 FQNEAQ (reference sequence). V dropped 2 bases and J dropped 1 base, with 8 bases sitting between them. Full variable domain (missing parts from reference TRBV7-9 and TRBJ1-1): DTGVSQNPRHKITKRGQNVTFRCDPISEHNRLYWYRQTLGQGPEFLTYFQNEAQLEKSRLLSDRFSAERPKGSFSTLEIQRTEQGDSAMYLCASSLRGSNTEAFFGQGTRLTVV.

The J gene is TRBJ2-3, the V gene TRBV30; 9 positions match TRBD2. Per germline, CDR1 GTSNPN and CDR2 SVGIG (reference sequence). There are 17 residues in the CDR3. The V and J ends lost 2 bases and 2 bases, in that order; junction bases with no gene match: 11. The CDR3 reads CAWSPGLAGTPTDTQYF. The CDR3 DNA is TGTGCCTGGAGTCCCGGCCTAGCGGGAACCCCCACAGATACGCAGTATTTT.

This clone has more than one count but fewer than ten. The chain has TRBV15 and TRBJ2-1; TRBD1 aligns across 9 bases. Trimming took 3 bases from V and 10 from J; bases not matched to a gene: 10. Germline CDR1 is LNHNV and CDR2 is YYDKDF (reference sequence). The CDR3 has 15 amino acids. Here the CDR3 reads CATSSGNGQGLEQFF. As DNA, the CDR3 is TGTGCCACCAGCAGTGGTAATGGACAGGGGTTGGAGCAGTTCTTC.